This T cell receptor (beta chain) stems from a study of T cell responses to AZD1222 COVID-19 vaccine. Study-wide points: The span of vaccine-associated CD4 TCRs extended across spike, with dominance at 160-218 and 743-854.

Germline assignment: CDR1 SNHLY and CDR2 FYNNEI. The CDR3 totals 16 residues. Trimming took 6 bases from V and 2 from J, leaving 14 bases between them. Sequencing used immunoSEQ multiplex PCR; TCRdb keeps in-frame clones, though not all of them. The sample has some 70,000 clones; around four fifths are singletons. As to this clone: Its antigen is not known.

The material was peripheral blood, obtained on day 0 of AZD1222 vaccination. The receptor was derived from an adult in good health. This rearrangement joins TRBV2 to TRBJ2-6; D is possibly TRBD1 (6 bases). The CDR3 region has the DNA TGTGCCAGCAGCGGGGCAGGGGTTCCTGGGGCCAACGTCCTGACTTTC. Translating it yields CASSGAGVPGANVLTF.